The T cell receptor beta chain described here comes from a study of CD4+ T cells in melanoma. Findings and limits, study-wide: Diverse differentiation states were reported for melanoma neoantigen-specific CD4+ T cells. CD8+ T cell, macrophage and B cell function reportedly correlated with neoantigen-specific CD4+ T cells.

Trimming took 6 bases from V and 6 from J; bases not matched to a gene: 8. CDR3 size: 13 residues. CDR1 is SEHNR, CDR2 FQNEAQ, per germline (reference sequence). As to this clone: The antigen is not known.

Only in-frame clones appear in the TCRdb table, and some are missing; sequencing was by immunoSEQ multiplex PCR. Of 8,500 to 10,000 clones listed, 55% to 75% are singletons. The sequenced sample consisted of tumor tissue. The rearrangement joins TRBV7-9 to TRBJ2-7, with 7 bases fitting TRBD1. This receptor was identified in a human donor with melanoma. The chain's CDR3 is CASSRGGTAEQYF. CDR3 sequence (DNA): TGTGCCAGCAGTAGAGGGGGCACTGCCGAGCAGTACTTC.